These 17 T cell receptor beta chains share one sample of origin, sequenced in a study of STAT5B mutations in CD4+ large granular lymphocyte leukemia. Sequencing was performed with immunoSEQ multiplex PCR; in TCRdb, only in-frame clones are kept and a portion is missing. Among tens of thousands of clones listed, about four fifths were seen once. The sample taken for sequencing was CD4+ T cells from blood buffy coats. The receptors shown here come from a human donor in good health.

CDR3 sequence reads: CASSVQENTEAFF. In DNA, the CDR3 is TGCGCCAGCAGCGTTCAGGAGAACACTGAAGCTTTCTTT. The chain uses TRBV5-1 and TRBJ1-1; D is uncertain. Germline CDR1 and CDR2: SGHRS and YFSETQ. Trimming left V 4 bases short and J 1 base short, with 8 bases between. The CDR3 has 13 residues.

The gene calls are TRBV19 and TRBJ2-6; tentative D call: TRBD1 (6 bases). CDR1 is LNHDA, CDR2 SQIVND, per germline (reference sequence). V was cut by 7 bases and J by 1 base, with 14 bases left in between. The CDR3 runs to 16 residues. The CDR3 loop is CASTGHEGSGANVLTF. CDR3 DNA: TGTGCCAGTACGGGACACGAAGGATCTGGGGCCAACGTCCTGACTTTC.

For the CDR3, the DNA is TGTGCCAGCAGCTCGGACCGAGGGAATCTAGGCTACACCTTC. Protein product: CASSSDRGNLGYTF. The rearrangement links TRBV7-2 to TRBJ1-2, with no clear D. V was trimmed by 4 bases and J by 8 bases, leaving 17 bases between them. CDR3 length: 14 residues. CDR1 is SGHTA and CDR2 is FQGNSA in the germline V gene.

The gene calls are TRBV7-2 and TRBJ2-3, with TRBD2 as a possible D gene (6 bases). The CDR3 is 15 residues long. Germline V gene sequence: CDR1 SGHTA, CDR2 FQGNSA. V was trimmed by 6 bases and J by 6 bases, leaving 19 bases between them. This CDR3 reads CASRKGGTAQDTQYF. CDR3 DNA sequence: TGTGCCAGCAGGAAAGGCGGGACCGCTCAGGATACGCAGTATTTT.

This sequence joins TRBV6-6 and TRBJ1-5; no reliable D call. The ends were cut back, 8 bases at V and 5 bases at J, with 13 bases in the middle. Per the germline V gene, CDR1 is MNHNY and CDR2 is SVGAGI (reference sequence). CDR3 length: 13 residues. The chain's CDR3 is CASSITVDQPQHF. The DNA of the CDR3 is TGTGCCAGCTCTATAACCGTGGATCAGCCCCAGCATTTT.

The chain is built from TRBV19 and TRBJ2-1; D remains unclear. This CDR3 has 14 residues. Trimming took off 5 bases at V and 4 bases at J, with 12 bases between the two ends. The germline CDR1 and CDR2 sequences are LNHDA and SQIVND (reference sequence). CDR3 amino acids: CASSSSGDYNEQFF. In DNA form, the CDR3 reads TGTGCCAGTAGTTCCTCCGGAGATTACAATGAGCAGTTCTTC.

This clone was seen just once. The chain carries TRBV18 and TRBJ2-7, with TRBD2 identical over 7 bases. The V segment lost 6 bases and the J segment 0 bases; nucleotides outside the gene matches: 8. CDR1 is KGHSH, CDR2 LQKENI, per germline. The CDR3 runs 15 residues. CDR3 bases: TGTGCCAGCTCCGCGAGCGGGGTGAGCTCCTACGAGCAGTACTTC. As protein: CASSASGVSSYEQYF.

V and J are TRBV7-2 and TRBJ2-1; 8 nucleotides align to TRBD2. The length of the CDR3 is 16 residues. After removal of 5 bases from V and 6 bases from J, the junction contained 12 bases not matched to a gene. Germline CDR1 is SGHTA and CDR2 is FQGNSA. In nucleotides, the CDR3 is TGTGCCAGCAGCCCCTCAAGCGGGAGCACCCTCAATGAGCAGTTCTTC. This codes for CASSPSSGSTLNEQFF. The variable domain in full, completed from reference TRBV7-2 and TRBJ2-1, reads GAGVSQSPSNKVTEKGKDVELRCDPISGHTALYWYRQSLGQGLEFLIYFQGNSAPDKSGLPSDRFSAERTGGSVSTLTIQRTQQEDSAVYLCASSPSSGSTLNEQFFGPGTRLTVL.

This clone was found once. The gene calls are TRBV27 and TRBJ2-1, with 10 positions matching TRBD2. This CDR3 spans 19 amino acids. Germline V gene lookup returns CDR1 MNHEY and CDR2 SMNVEV (reference sequence). V gave up 3 bases and J gave up 6 bases; unmatched junction bases: 17. This CDR3 is CASSLGGGIKAGGLNEQFF. CDR3 DNA sequence: TGTGCCAGCAGTTTGGGGGGAGGGATTAAAGCGGGAGGGCTCAATGAGCAGTTCTTC.

The CDR3 nucleotides are TGTGCCAGCAGTGAGTTTAGGGGCACAGATACGCAGTATTTT. Residues: CASSEFRGTDTQYF. The chain recombines TRBV25-1 with TRBJ2-3; no clear D. Germline CDR1 MGHDK, CDR2 SYGVNS. The germline V and J ends were trimmed by 3 bases and 1 base, with 8 bases remaining between them. CDR3 length: 14 residues.

This chain uses TRBV28 with TRBJ1-3; tentatively, D is TRBD1 (5 bases). This CDR3 is built from 17 residues. V shed 6 bases and J shed 0 bases, with 18 bases lying between them. Germline lookup yields CDR1 MDHEN and CDR2 SYDVKM. CDR3 amino acids: CASSRGWQGLSGNTIYF. For the CDR3, the DNA is TGTGCCAGCAGCCGGGGGTGGCAGGGTCTCTCTGGAAACACCATATATTTT.

The V gene is TRBV5-1, the J gene TRBJ2-1; TRBD2 might be the D (6 bases). V lost 2 bases to trimming and J lost 0 bases, with 9 bases between them. The germline gives CDR1 SGHRS, CDR2 YFSETQ. CDR3 length: 15 residues. The CDR3 nucleotides are TGCGCCAGCAGCTTCGGAGGGAGCTCCTACAATGAGCAGTTCTTC. Residues: CASSFGGSSYNEQFF.

The chain uses TRBV10-1 and TRBJ1-2, with a possible D match to TRBD1 (6 bases). Germline lookup yields CDR1 WNHNN and CDR2 SYGVQD (reference sequence). V lost 3 bases to trimming and J lost 3 bases, with 14 bases between them. CDR3 length: 15 amino acids. CDR3 sequence reads: CASSDPRGADYGYTF. CDR3 nucleotides: TGCGCCAGCAGTGACCCTAGGGGGGCGGACTATGGCTACACCTTC.

This chain links TRBV18 with TRBJ1-4; 8 positions match TRBD1. CDR3 length equals 14 residues. Germline CDR1 KGHSH, CDR2 LQKENI. Losses at the gene ends were 8 bases for V and 3 bases for J; bases not matched to a gene: 5. The CDR3 DNA follows: TGTGCCAGCACTTGGACAGGGCCTAATGAAAAACTGTTTTTT. Protein sequence: CASTWTGPNEKLFF.

The chain is built from TRBV21-1 and TRBJ1-6. TRBV21-1 is flagged as a pseudogene. The CDR3 is made up of 16 amino acids. As DNA, the CDR3 is TGTGCCAGCAGCAAACGCGTGGGGGGGGCTGATTCACCCCTCCACTTT. Translation: CASSKRVGGADSPLHF.

The chain is built from TRBV29-1 and TRBJ1-2; TRBD1 might be the D (5 bases). CDR1 and CDR2 (germline): SQVTM, ANQGSEA. This CDR3 comprises 12 residues. V lost 6 bases and J 2 bases, leaving 10 bases between the germline ends. CDR3 sequence: CSVGDGNYGYTF. CDR3 bases: TGCAGCGTCGGGGACGGAAACTATGGCTACACCTTC. The full variable domain, in which reference TRBV29-1 and TRBJ1-2 provide the parts outside the CDR3, is SAVISQKPSRDICQRGTSLTIQCQVDSQVTMMFWYRQQPGQSLTLIATANQGSEATYESGFVIDKFPISRPNLTFSTLTVSNMSPEDSSIYLCSVGDGNYGYTFGSGTRLTVV.

The V and J genes are TRBV28 and TRBJ2-7; D unresolved. Germline V lookup: CDR1 MDHEN, CDR2 SYDVKM. V lost 5 bases and J lost 4, with 6 bases in between. The CDR3 sequence is 11 residues long. DNA of the CDR3: TGTGCCAGCAGTGTCCGATACGAGCAGTACTTC. This codes for CASSVRYEQYF.